Listed below are T cell receptor beta chains from one sample, sequenced in a study of blood T cell repertoires in COVID-19. Only in-frame clones appear in the TCRdb table, and some are missing; sequencing was by immunoSEQ multiplex PCR. The data contain around 70,000 clones, 91% of them seen just once; the ten biggest clones take up 6% to 8%. Specimen: peripheral blood. These receptors were obtained from a human donor in a cohort sampled during active COVID-19. Each CDR3 is given with its conserved first and last residue. The order of the fields is D gene, V gene, J gene, clone size, CDR3 DNA, CDR3 protein. D genes are given only for firm matches. Expanded clones are given a class, and other clones once, few, many or no size at all.

>NA|TRBV20-1|TRBJ2-5|NA
TGCAGTGCGGTGCAAGCTGGCCAGTACTTC
CSAVQAGQYF
>NA|TRBV3-1/TRBV3-2|TRBJ2-6|NA
TGTGCCAGCAGCCAAGAAGGAGGAACAGGGCTTTCGACTGGGGCCAACGTCCTGACTTTC
CASSQEGGTGLSTGANVLTF
>TRBD2|TRBV4-2|TRBJ2-5|NA
TGTGCCAGCAGCCAGGGACTAGCGGCCCGACAAGAGACCCAGTACTTC
CASSQGLAARQETQYF
>NA|TRBV7-3|TRBJ2-7|NA
TGTGCCAGCAGCTTGGACTATGCCTGGGAGCAGTACTTC
CASSLDYAWEQYF
>NA|TRBV6-1|TRBJ1-1|NA
TGTGCCAGCAGTGAAAGCATCGCTGAAGCTTTCTTT
CASSESIAEAFF
>NA|TRBV4-3|TRBJ2-7|once
TGCGCCAGCAGCCAAGAAGGGGGGGGCGAGCAGTACTTC
CASSQEGGGEQYF
>TRBD1|TRBV4-3|TRBJ2-7|medium-sized
TGCGCCAGCAGCCAATCCGGGACAGGGGGCCCCTACGAGCAGTACTTC
CASSQSGTGGPYEQYF
>NA|TRBV6-6|TRBJ2-7|NA
TGTGCCAGCAGTTACTCGATACAGGGCTACGAGCAGTACTTC
CASSYSIQGYEQYF
>NA|TRBV25-1|TRBJ2-7|NA
TGTGCCAGCCGCAGAAGCTCCTACGAGCAGTACTTC
CASRRSSYEQYF
>NA|TRBV9|TRBJ2-3|NA
TGTGCCAGCAGCGTAACACAGGGATTCGGAGATACGCAGTATTTT
CASSVTQGFGDTQYF
>TRBD2|TRBV28|TRBJ2-1|once
TGTGCCAGCAGTTTTGGGCCAGCGGGGTACAATGAGCAGTTCTTC
CASSFGPAGYNEQFF
>NA|TRBV6-5|TRBJ1-1|once
TGTGCCAGCAGGCCCACACAAGACAGTTATGAAGCTTTCTTT
CASRPTQDSYEAFF
>NA|TRBV7-2|TRBJ2-4|NA
TGTGCCAGCAGCTTAGTAGGGGATAGAGCCAAAAACATTCAGTACTTC
CASSLVGDRAKNIQYF
>NA|TRBV18|TRBJ2-2|NA
TGTGCCAGCTCACCATTAACAAACACCGGGGAGCTGTTTTTT
CASSPLTNTGELFF
>TRBD2|TRBV3-1/TRBV3-2|TRBJ2-1|NA
TGTGCCAGCAGCCAAGATCGCCAGGGAGGGACCTTTGAGCAGTTCTTC
CASSQDRQGGTFEQFF
>NA|TRBV2|TRBJ1-1|NA
TGTGCCAGCAGCTACGAGGGTGCAGCTTTCTTT
CASSYEGAAFF
>TRBD1|TRBV6-2/TRBV6-3|TRBJ2-7|once
TGTGCCAGCAGTCCCGCCCAGGGGGCCAGGGAGCAGTACTTC
CASSPAQGAREQYF
>NA|TRBV19|TRBJ1-4|NA
TGTGCCAGTAGTATCGGGGATTTAAACGAAAAACTGTTTTTT
CASSIGDLNEKLFF
>NA|TRBV5-4|TRBJ1-1|NA
TGTGCCAGCAGGAATAGGAGGCAGGCAAACACTGAAGCTTTCTTT
CASRNRRQANTEAFF
>TRBD2|TRBV5-6|TRBJ2-5|NA
TGTGCCAGCAGCTTGATGGCGGGGGGGCAAGAGACCCAGTACTTC
CASSLMAGGQETQYF
>NA|TRBV19|TRBJ1-5|once
TGTGCCAGTAGTATAATAAGGCAGGGAAATCAGCCCCAGCATTTT
CASSIIRQGNQPQHF
>NA|TRBV28|TRBJ2-7|NA
TGTGCCAGCAGGGAGCGGAACTACGAGCAGTACTTC
CASRERNYEQYF
>TRBD1|TRBV9|TRBJ1-4|NA
TGTGCCAGCAGCGATCGGACAGGACCTGAAAAACTGTTTTTT
CASSDRTGPEKLFF
>NA|TRBV7-2|TRBJ1-4|NA
TGTGCCAGCAGCCCTGGTGGGGGGGCGTATGAAAAACTGTTTTTT
CASSPGGGAYEKLFF
>NA|TRBV7-2|TRBJ1-2|NA
TGTGCCAGCCCGTTTCGGGGTAGCTATGGCTACACCTTC
CASPFRGSYGYTF
>TRBD2|TRBV11-2|TRBJ2-1|NA
TGTGCCAGCAGCCCCATCGCGGGAGGTTACTACAATGAGCAGTTCTTC
CASSPIAGGYYNEQFF
>NA|TRBV12-5|TRBJ1-2|NA
TGTGCTAGTGGCGGAGAGGTACGGGGCTACACCTTC
CASGGEVRGYTF
>NA|TRBV6-5|TRBJ2-3|NA
TGTGCCAGCAGTTACATCCCTAGCGCCAGCACAGATACGCAGTATTTT
CASSYIPSASTDTQYF
>TRBD1|TRBV19|TRBJ1-3|NA
TGTGCCAGTAGTCCGACGAACAGGGGCAGCCTCTCTGGAAACACCATATATTTT
CASSPTNRGSLSGNTIYF
>NA|TRBV3-1/TRBV3-2|TRBJ2-5|NA
TGTGCCAGCAGCCAAGCGGGAAAGTCAGAGACCCAGTACTTC
CASSQAGKSETQYF
>TRBD2|TRBV3-1/TRBV3-2|TRBJ2-2|NA
TGTGCCAGCAGCCAAGTTACCGGGACTAGCGGCACCGGGGAGCTGTTTTTT
CASSQVTGTSGTGELFF
>TRBD2|TRBV6-6|TRBJ2-1|NA
TGTGCCAGCACCGGACTAGCGGGAGGGCATGGGAATGAGCAGTTCTTC
CASTGLAGGHGNEQFF
>TRBD2|TRBV7-8|TRBJ2-1|NA
TGTGCCAGCAGCGTTCCGGGGGGCTCCTACAATGAGCAGTTCTTC
CASSVPGGSYNEQFF
>NA|TRBV2|TRBJ1-6|NA
TGTGCCAGCAGTGCAAGGAGCTCCTATAATTCACCCCTCCACTTT
CASSARSSYNSPLHF
>TRBD1|TRBV7-2|TRBJ1-1|once
TGTGCCAGCAGCTTGCAGACAGGGGGCGGAATTGAAGCTTTCTTT
CASSLQTGGGIEAFF
>TRBD1|TRBV29-1|TRBJ1-2|NA
TGCAGCGCTCCCGGGACAGGGGGCGACTATGGCTACACCTTC
CSAPGTGGDYGYTF
>NA|TRBV5-1|TRBJ2-2|NA
TGCGCCAGCAGCTTCGGCGGGGAGCTGTTTTTT
CASSFGGELFF